The rows below give T cell receptor beta chains drawn from one sample of a study of blood T cell repertoires in COVID-19. This table comes from immunoSEQ multiplex PCR, and its TCRdb copy is limited to in-frame clones, with some not included. The data contain roughly 200,000 clones, approximately 85% of them singletons. Sequenced: PBMCs or T cells enriched from blood (not recorded which). The source of these receptors is a man aged 35 to 55 with acute COVID-19. The CDR3 runs from the conserved cysteine through the conserved F or W. Only some rows state a clone size, as once, few, many or a class for expanded clones.

j_call | clone_size | v_call | cdr3_aa
TRBJ1-6 | NA | TRBV7-3 | CASSLGLNNSPLHF
TRBJ1-3 | few | TRBV7-9 | CASSPGSGNTIYF
TRBJ1-1 | once | TRBV10-3 | CAIAPGATNTEAFF
TRBJ1-1 | NA | TRBV7-9 | CASSFTGTNTEAFF
TRBJ1-1 | few | TRBV29-1 | CSARGAGGGTEAFF
TRBJ1-1 | NA | TRBV19 | CASRRDINTEAFF
TRBJ2-2 | NA | TRBV2 | CAIGLAGITGELFF
TRBJ2-1 | NA | TRBV19 | CASSSVTSGIGEQFF
TRBJ2-3 | NA | TRBV9 | CASSPSGRGADTQYF
TRBJ2-1 | NA | TRBV10-3 | CAISRLADHNEQFF
TRBJ1-2 | few | TRBV28 | CASRTGGAQGYTF
TRBJ2-1 | NA | TRBV18 | CASSPPGGTYNEQFF
TRBJ2-7 | NA | TRBV7-3 | CASSLAGTGSDEQYF
TRBJ2-3 | NA | TRBV19 | CASSIGGIGTDTQYF
TRBJ1-6 | NA | TRBV23-1 | CASSQSAGGVRSPLHF
TRBJ1-4 | NA | TRBV4-1 | CASSQTPGEKLFF
TRBJ2-5 | NA | TRBV11-3 | CASSPSQGETQYF
TRBJ2-7 | NA | TRBV7-9 | CASSGMRLAAYEQYF
TRBJ1-2 | NA | TRBV28 | CASRSTPQGYTF
TRBJ2-5 | few | TRBV3-1/TRBV3-2 | CASSFVEETQYF
TRBJ2-5 | NA | TRBV2 | CASRGGLVISETQYF
TRBJ2-7 | NA | TRBV30 | CAWNLGTAYEQYF
TRBJ1-4 | NA | TRBV15 | CATSGRATEKLFF
TRBJ2-1 | NA | TRBV25-1 | CASSSTGTGDPLYNEQFF
TRBJ1-5 | NA | TRBV15 | CATSREIGLTFNQPQHF
TRBJ2-1 | NA | TRBV11-2 | CASSLEKRGEQFF
TRBJ2-4 | NA | TRBV6-2/TRBV6-3 | CASSYTDKNIQYF
TRBJ2-1 | NA | TRBV28 | CASSHRGAPAYNEQFF
TRBJ1-1 | NA | TRBV3-1/TRBV3-2 | CASSQGTGEAFF
TRBJ2-3 | NA | TRBV2 | CASNLRVEDTQYF
TRBJ1-6 | NA | TRBV10-3 | CAISESGSNSPLHF
TRBJ2-5 | NA | TRBV15 | CATSGRGGHQETQYF
TRBJ2-3 | NA | TRBV11-3 | CASSPGSERVVGTQYF
TRBJ2-1 | NA | TRBV5-1 | CASSLSTSLSSYNEQFF
TRBJ1-3 | NA | TRBV5-5 | CASSLQGLPPGNTIYF